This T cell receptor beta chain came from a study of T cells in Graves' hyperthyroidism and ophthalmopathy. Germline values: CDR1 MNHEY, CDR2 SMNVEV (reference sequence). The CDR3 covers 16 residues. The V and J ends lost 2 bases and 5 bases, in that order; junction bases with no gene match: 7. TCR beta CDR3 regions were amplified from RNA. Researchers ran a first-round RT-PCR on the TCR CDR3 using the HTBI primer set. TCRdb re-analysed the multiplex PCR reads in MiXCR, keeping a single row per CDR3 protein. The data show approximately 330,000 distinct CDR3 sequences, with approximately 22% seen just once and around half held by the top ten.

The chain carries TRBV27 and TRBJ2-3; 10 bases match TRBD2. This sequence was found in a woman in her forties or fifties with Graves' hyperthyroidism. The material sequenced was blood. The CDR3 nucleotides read TGTGCCAGCAGTTTAAGTCGCCTAGCGGGAGTAGATACGCAGTATTTT. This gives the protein CASSLSRLAGVDTQYF.